These T cell receptor beta chains were read from a single sample in a study of blood T cell repertoires in COVID-19. Measured with immunoSEQ multiplex PCR; TCRdb has only the in-frame clones, and not every one. The sample has approximately 210,000 clones, 83% seen once; the top ten hold approximately 7.4%. Material: peripheral blood. The receptors were sampled from a woman in her 50s with acute or convalescent COVID-19. Both conserved end residues are part of each CDR3. The D gene is left open where the match is weak. Part of the rows lack a size; the others show once, few, many or a class for expanded clones.

j_call clone_size d_call v_call cdr3_aa cdr3_nt
TRBJ2-1 NA TRBD2 TRBV27 CASSPSGTSGPRWNEQFF TGTGCCAGCAGTCCCAGCGGGACTAGCGGCCCCAGGTGGAATGAGCAGTTCTTC
TRBJ2-7 few TRBD1 TRBV2 CASKRTGTSYEQYF TGTGCCAGCAAGAGGACAGGGACTTCCTACGAGCAGTACTTC
TRBJ1-6 few NA TRBV28 CASSSLQIDNSPLHF TGTGCCAGCAGTTCCCTACAGATTGATAATTCACCCCTCCACTTT
TRBJ2-1 once NA TRBV6-5 CASGDKYHRENEQFF TGTGCCAGCGGCGACAAGTACCACAGGGAGAATGAGCAGTTCTTC
TRBJ1-2 NA TRBD1 TRBV19 CASTPGGQVLYGYTF TGTGCCAGTACCCCGGGGGGACAGGTACTCTATGGCTACACCTTC
TRBJ2-1 NA TRBD2 TRBV19 CASSKASGLNEQFF TGTGCCAGTAGTAAGGCTAGCGGCCTGAATGAGCAGTTCTTC
TRBJ2-5 NA TRBD2 TRBV5-5 CASSRLAGEETQYF TGTGCCAGCAGTCGACTAGCGGGAGAAGAGACCCAGTACTTC
TRBJ1-5 once NA TRBV10-3 CAISESGAGKNNQPQHF TGTGCCATCAGTGAGTCGGGGGCAGGAAAAAACAATCAGCCCCAGCATTTT
TRBJ2-7 NA NA TRBV30 CAWSVGLVGVVYEQYF TGTGCCTGGAGTGTAGGCCTTGTTGGAGTTGTGTACGAGCAGTACTTC
TRBJ2-1 NA TRBD2 TRBV11-2 CASSSLSGRFHNEQFF TGTGCCAGCAGCTCCCTTAGCGGGAGATTCCACAATGAGCAGTTCTTC
TRBJ2-7 NA NA TRBV25-1 CASSHIGGTAYEQYF TGTGCCAGCAGCCACATAGGGGGGACAGCCTACGAGCAGTACTTC
TRBJ2-3 NA NA TRBV7-6 CASSLAQGQNTDTQYF TGTGCCAGCAGCTTAGCGCAAGGACAGAACACAGATACGCAGTATTTT
TRBJ2-7 once TRBD2 TRBV11-2 CASSLGGGRAYEQYF TGTGCCAGCAGCTTAGGCGGCGGGAGGGCCTACGAGCAGTACTTC
TRBJ2-7 NA NA TRBV28 CASSERVMVTYEQYF TGTGCCAGCAGCGAGAGGGTTATGGTCACCTACGAGCAGTACTTC
TRBJ2-1 NA NA TRBV2 CASSEDFVYNEQFF TGTGCCAGCAGTGAGGACTTTGTCTACAATGAGCAGTTCTTC
TRBJ2-3 NA TRBD2 TRBV11-2 CASSLGLAGGTQYF TGTGCCAGCAGCTTAGGACTAGCGGGAGGTACGCAGTATTTT
TRBJ2-3 NA TRBD2 TRBV18 CASSPVAGGTDTQYF TGTGCCAGCTCACCCGTAGCGGGAGGCACAGATACGCAGTATTTT
TRBJ2-7 NA NA TRBV3-1/TRBV3-2 CASSQAFRHEQYF TGTGCCAGCAGCCAAGCGTTCCGTCACGAGCAGTACTTC
TRBJ2-2 NA NA TRBV5-3 CARRRVFLVGELFF TGTGCCAGAAGACGGGTCTTTTTGGTCGGGGAGCTGTTTTTT
TRBJ2-7 NA TRBD1 TRBV28 CASSGTGGGFYEQYF TGTGCCAGCAGTGGGACAGGGGGCGGATTCTACGAGCAGTACTTC
TRBJ2-1 NA NA TRBV27 CASKPAGGSSYNEQFF TGTGCCAGCAAGCCCGCAGGTGGCAGCTCCTACAATGAGCAGTTCTTC
TRBJ1-2 NA TRBD1 TRBV14 CASSLTGGYGYTF TGTGCCAGCAGCCTTACAGGGGGCTATGGCTACACCTTC
TRBJ2-7 NA TRBD2 TRBV7-8 CASSLALTSAYEQYF TGTGCCAGCAGCTTAGCGTTGACTAGCGCATACGAGCAGTACTTC
TRBJ2-1 NA TRBD2 TRBV12-3/TRBV12-4 CASSSGRAMREFF TGTGCCAGCAGTAGCGGGAGGGCAATGAGGGAGTTCTTC
TRBJ2-7 NA TRBD2 TRBV4-1 CASRLDLAGGPYEQYF TGCGCCAGCAGGCTAGACTTAGCGGGAGGGCCCTACGAGCAGTACTTC
TRBJ2-7 NA TRBD2 TRBV5-4 CASSLRTSGIYEQYF TGTGCCAGCAGCCTGAGGACTAGCGGAATCTACGAGCAGTACTTC
TRBJ1-6 NA TRBD1 TRBV6-5 CASRTQGENSPLHF TGTGCCAGCAGAACACAGGGGGAAAATTCACCCCTCCACTTT
TRBJ2-5 NA TRBD2 TRBV5-1 CASSPKPTSGYQETQYF TGCGCCAGCAGCCCTAAACCAACTAGCGGGTACCAAGAGACCCAGTACTTC
TRBJ2-1 NA NA TRBV4-2 CASSPQQGEPEQFF TGTGCCAGCAGCCCACAACAGGGAGAACCTGAGCAGTTCTTC
TRBJ1-5 NA NA TRBV19 CASRLGGSSNQPQHF TGTGCCAGTAGGCTAGGAGGGAGCTCCAATCAGCCCCAGCATTTT
TRBJ2-1 NA NA TRBV7-2 CASSLNGFGPNEQFF TGTGCCAGCAGCTTAAACGGTTTTGGGCCCAATGAGCAGTTCTTC
TRBJ1-1 NA NA TRBV6-5 CASSYPGTKNTEAFF TGTGCCAGCAGCTACCCCGGGACAAAAAACACTGAAGCTTTCTTT
TRBJ2-6 NA TRBD1 TRBV19 CASSILGQGAAGANVLTF TGTGCCAGTAGTATCCTTGGGCAGGGGGCGGCGGGGGCCAACGTCCTGACTTTC
TRBJ2-3 NA TRBD2 TRBV10-1 CASSPNRLAGGDTQYF TGCGCCAGCAGTCCCAACAGACTAGCGGGAGGCGATACGCAGTATTTT
TRBJ2-1 once NA TRBV24-1 CATARDYNEQFF TGTGCCACCGCACGCGACTACAATGAGCAGTTCTTC
TRBJ2-7 NA TRBD2 TRBV14 CASSQEASGNSYEQYF TGTGCCAGCAGCCAAGAGGCTAGCGGGAACTCCTACGAGCAGTACTTC
TRBJ2-7 few TRBD2 TRBV28 CASRGGVLRDEQYF TGTGCCAGCAGGGGGGGGGTCTTAAGGGACGAGCAGTACTTC
TRBJ2-1 NA NA TRBV2 CASSDLAWENSYNEQFF TGTGCCAGCAGTGACCTAGCATGGGAGAACTCCTACAATGAGCAGTTCTTC
TRBJ2-1 NA NA TRBV6-5 CASSYSRQANNEQFF TGTGCCAGCAGTTACTCACGACAGGCAAACAATGAGCAGTTCTTC
TRBJ1-1 NA NA TRBV19 CASTLGGGGYTEAFF TGTGCCAGTACCTTAGGAGGGGGGGGATACACTGAAGCTTTCTTT
TRBJ1-1 few TRBD1 TRBV28 CASRQGGNTEAFF TGTGCCAGCAGGCAGGGGGGGAACACTGAAGCTTTCTTT
TRBJ2-5 once TRBD2 TRBV28 CASTPGGAVGTQYF TGTGCCAGCACCCCCGGGGGGGCGGTCGGGACCCAGTACTTC
TRBJ1-5 once NA TRBV6-4 CASSDWAVSNQPQHF TGTGCCAGCAGTGACTGGGCAGTAAGCAATCAGCCCCAGCATTTT
TRBJ2-7 NA NA TRBV5-1 CASSVRQGGGEQYF TGCGCCAGCAGCGTCAGACAGGGAGGTGGTGAGCAGTACTTC
TRBJ2-6 once NA TRBV5-1 CASSLGLSGANVLTF TGCGCCAGCAGCTTGGGACTTTCTGGGGCCAACGTCCTGACTTTC
TRBJ2-1 NA TRBD2 TRBV6-4 CASSPIAGGRYNEQFF TGTGCCAGCAGTCCAATAGCGGGAGGGAGATACAATGAGCAGTTCTTC
TRBJ2-1 NA NA TRBV27 CASSFRVAAISYNEQFF TGTGCCAGCAGTTTTAGGGTAGCGGCTATATCCTACAATGAGCAGTTCTTC
TRBJ2-7 NA NA TRBV27 CASSKRAGREQYF TGTGCCAGCAGCAAACGGGCAGGGCGGGAGCAGTACTTC
TRBJ1-1 NA NA TRBV29-1 CSAGYQGTEAFF TGCAGCGCTGGCTACCAGGGGACTGAAGCTTTCTTT
TRBJ2-7 NA TRBD1 TRBV7-8 CASSSGTGSYEQYF TGTGCCAGCAGCTCCGGGACAGGGTCTTACGAGCAGTACTTC